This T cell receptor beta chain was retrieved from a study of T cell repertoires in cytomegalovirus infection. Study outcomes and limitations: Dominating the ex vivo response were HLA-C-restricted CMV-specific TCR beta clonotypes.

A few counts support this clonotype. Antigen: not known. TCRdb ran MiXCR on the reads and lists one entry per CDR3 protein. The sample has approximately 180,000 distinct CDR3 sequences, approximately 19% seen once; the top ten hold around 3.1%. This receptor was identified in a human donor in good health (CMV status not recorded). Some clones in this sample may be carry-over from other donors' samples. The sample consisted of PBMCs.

This CDR3 reads CASSLVSGLGETQYF. Written as DNA, the CDR3 is TGTGCCAGCAGCTTAGTCTCAGGGTTAGGGGAGACCCAGTACTTC. The rearrangement joins TRBV7-8 to TRBJ2-5; possible D gene TRBD1, 5 bases. The CDR3 extends over 15 amino acids. In germline, CDR1 is SGHVS, CDR2 FQNEAQ. V dropped 1 base and J dropped 5 bases, with 14 bases sitting between them.